This T cell receptor beta chain was observed in a study of cytomegalovirus exposure and HLA in healthy donors. Looking at the study overall: From some 180 million T cells, an earlier analysis saw under 140 million unique TCR beta sequences. General observations from the study: Association of 16,951 TCR beta sequences with HLA alleles was found at 0.05 false discovery rate in a later analysis.

The PCR made use of 60 Vbeta and 13 Jbeta primers. The table came from immunoSEQ multiplex PCR; TCRdb's copy has only in-frame clones and leaves some out. The data hold 150,000 to 200,000 clones, with 76% observed a single time. With respect to this clone: The antigen is unknown.

This clonotype was obtained from a young man in good health and CMV-seronegative. Sequencing used PBMCs.

CDR3 amino acids: CASGTPGANVLTF. The CDR3 nucleotides read TGTGCCAGCGGGACTCCTGGGGCCAACGTCCTGACTTTC. The chain carries TRBV2 and TRBJ2-6; TRBD2 is a possible D gene (6 bases). The germline V and J ends were trimmed by 8 bases and 2 bases, with 7 bases remaining between them. Germline V gene sequence: CDR1 SNHLY, CDR2 FYNNEI. The length of the CDR3 is 13 residues.